These 9 T cell receptor beta chains came from one sample sequenced in a study of shared clonotypes between healthy human individuals. Measured with immunoSEQ multiplex PCR; TCRdb has only the in-frame clones, and not every one. The table lists about 190,000 clones, approximately 62% of them singletons. Material: memory CD4+ T cells sorted from blood. Subset noted: CD45RA-negative fraction. The receptor source for this set is a man aged 25 to 45 in good health.

Here the CDR3 reads CSGTNLLLNEQFF. CDR3 DNA: TGCAGCGGAACAAACCTTCTCCTGAATGAGCAGTTCTTC. V usage is TRBV29-1 and J usage is TRBJ2-1; D not certain. CDR1 and CDR2 from the germline V gene are SQVTM and ANQGSEA. This CDR3 has 13 residues. V was trimmed by 7 bases and J by 7 bases, leaving 17 bases between them.

Note on this clone: This sample also contains other DNA sequences that code for the same CDR3. The chain combines TRBV9 with TRBJ2-4; D unclear. V shed 0 bases and J shed 0 bases, with 10 bases lying between them. The CDR3 consists of 16 residues. Germline-derived CDR1 and CDR2 are SGDLS and YYNGEE. In DNA form, the CDR3 reads TGTGCCAGCAGCGTAGGGCGGACCCTAGCCAAAAACATTCAGTACTTC. Translation: CASSVGRTLAKNIQYF.

This chain links TRBV6-1 with TRBJ2-2; no clear D. From germline, CDR1 is MNHNS and CDR2 SASEGT. The CDR3 is made up of 15 amino acids. The V gene lost 4 bases and the J gene lost 1 base, with 10 bases spanning the gap. DNA of the CDR3: TGTGCCAGCAGTGTAAACATGTTGAACACCGGGGAGCTGTTTTTT. Protein sequence: CASSVNMLNTGELFF.

Here the CDR3 reads CASSLGRLGQETQYF. The CDR3 DNA sequence: TGTGCCAGCAGTTTGGGGAGACTTGGTCAAGAGACCCAGTACTTC. J is TRBJ2-5 and V is TRBV28; weak D call: TRBD2 (5 bases). The CDR3 runs to 15 residues. Deletions cut 3 bases from V and 2 bases from J, with 13 bases between. Germline CDR1 is MDHEN and CDR2 is SYDVKM.

The rearrangement joins TRBV10-3 to TRBJ2-3; the D gene is possibly TRBD2 (6 bases). The CDR3 runs to 16 residues. The V gene's germline CDR1 is ENHRY and CDR2 SYGVKD. V lost 2 bases to trimming and J lost 0 bases, with 12 bases between them. The CDR3 is CAISERLGGSTDTQYF. DNA for the CDR3: TGTGCCATCAGTGAGAGGCTAGGAGGGAGCACAGATACGCAGTATTTT.

This clone showed up just a few times. This chain joins TRBV29-1 and TRBJ1-4, with a possible D match to TRBD1 (5 bases). Trimming left V 7 bases short and J 8 bases short, with 17 bases between. CDR1 and CDR2 (germline): SQVTM, ANQGSEA. The CDR3 extends over 13 amino acids. The CDR3 DNA reads TGCAGCGCTCAGGGCTTTGAGAGGGAAAAACTGTTTTTT. Protein product: CSAQGFEREKLFF.

The V gene is TRBV28, the J gene TRBJ2-7; D could derive from TRBD1 or TRBD2 (5 bases each). Germline V CDR1 and CDR2: MDHEN, SYDVKM. V was cut by 7 bases and J by 3 bases, with 16 bases left in between. This CDR3 has 14 residues. In nucleotides, the CDR3 is TGTGCCAGCACCCCTGGGGGAAGGGGCTACGAGCAGTACTTC. It yields the protein CASTPGGRGYEQYF.

In DNA, the CDR3 is TGTGCCAGCAGTTACGCAGGGATTCACACAGATACGCAGTATTTT. This sequence encodes CASSYAGIHTDTQYF. The chain is built from TRBV6-5 and TRBJ2-3; a weak D match, TRBD1 (5 bases). This CDR3 region has 15 residues. V lost 2 bases and J 2 bases, leaving 11 bases between the germline ends. Germline-derived CDR1 and CDR2 are MNHEY and SVGAGI.

The chain links TRBV7-2 to TRBJ1-5; weak D call: TRBD1 (6 bases). The germline V and J ends were trimmed by 5 bases and 5 bases, with 10 bases remaining between them. Per germline, CDR1 SGHTA and CDR2 FQGNSA. The CDR3 has 13 residues. Here the CDR3 DNA reads TGTGCCAGCAGCCCTGGGGGCGATCAGCCCCAGCATTTT. Residues: CASSPGGDQPQHF.